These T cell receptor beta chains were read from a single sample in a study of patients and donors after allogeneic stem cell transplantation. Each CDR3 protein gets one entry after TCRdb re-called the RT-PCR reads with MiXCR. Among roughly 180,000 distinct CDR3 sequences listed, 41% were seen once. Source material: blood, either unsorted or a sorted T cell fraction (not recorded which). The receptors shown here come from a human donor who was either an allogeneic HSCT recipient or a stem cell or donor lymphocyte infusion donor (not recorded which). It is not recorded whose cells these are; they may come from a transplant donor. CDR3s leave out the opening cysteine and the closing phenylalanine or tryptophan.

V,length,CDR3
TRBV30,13,AWSEGTGWNTEAF
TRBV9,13,ASTVASGRQETQY
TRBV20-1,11,SARPTGRNAIY
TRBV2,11,ASRGTGRETQY
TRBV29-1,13,SVGRASGSHHTQY
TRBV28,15,ASSSPGLAGGTDTQY
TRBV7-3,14,ASSPTGGLAVNEQF
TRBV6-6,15,ASSFPGLQSSGNTIY
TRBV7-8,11,ASSLGVNQPQH
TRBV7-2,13,ASSPEDRVGEKLF
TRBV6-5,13,ASSYLREGNTEAF
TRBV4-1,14,ASSQATSGYTDTQY
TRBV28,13,ASSLYGQGRSPLH
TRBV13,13,ASSSVAGGSYEQY
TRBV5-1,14,ASSYWTGSVAGELF
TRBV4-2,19,ASSLPLPGQGGVKLYNEQF
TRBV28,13,ASSPQLAGRRELF
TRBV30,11,AWSTGLNTEAF
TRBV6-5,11,ASSSRDSYEQY
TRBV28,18,ASSFLRGLAGSPGTGELF
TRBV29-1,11,SVVRGLNTEAF
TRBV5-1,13,ASSLGTRQTDTQY
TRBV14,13,ASSQVNIGNYGYT
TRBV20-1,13,SALPTSGVTYEQY
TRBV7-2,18,ASAKREREWAPVLYNEQF
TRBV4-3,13,ASSQEPLLGAPQH
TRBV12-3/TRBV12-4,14,ASSAGRGLNGNTIY
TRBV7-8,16,ASSLEARRGISGNTIY
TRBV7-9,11,ASSLGESGEQF
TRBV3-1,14,ASSAPGLAGADTQY
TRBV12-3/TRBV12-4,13,ASSPVADRGYEQY
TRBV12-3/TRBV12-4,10,ASSRTTYEQY
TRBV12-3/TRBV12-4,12,ASKTTGTNYGYT
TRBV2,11,ASSRKQTGELF
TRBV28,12,ASSFRTKMGEQY
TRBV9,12,ASSALERGNEQF
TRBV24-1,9,ATSDLHEQF
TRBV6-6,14,ASSYPLVGTYNEQF
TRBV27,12,ASRPGVLSYEQY
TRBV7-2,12,ASSLAAGDTEAF
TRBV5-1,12,ASSQYSGNYGYT
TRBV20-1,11,SARDLVSNEQF
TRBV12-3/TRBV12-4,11,ASSLIGNYGYT
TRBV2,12,ASSMGLALNEQF
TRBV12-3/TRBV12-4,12,ASSTIGTGAGYT
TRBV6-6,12,ASRPGQANYGYT
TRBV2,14,ATLTMPAGSSGEQY
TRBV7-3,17,ASSLISLAGGPPYNEQF
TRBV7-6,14,ASSFPVDKNTGELF
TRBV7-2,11,ASSPQANYGYT
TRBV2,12,ASSEESGNTEAF
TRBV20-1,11,SAREGEVQPQH
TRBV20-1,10,SARRQSYEQY
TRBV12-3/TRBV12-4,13,ASSFLGGSGNTIY
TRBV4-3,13,ASSQDRVPHYEQY
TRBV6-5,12,ASSYSEVRTEAF
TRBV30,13,AWKAVGKSNQPQH